The clone carrying this TCR beta chain was seen once. This sample was included in a study of blood T cell repertoires in COVID-19. In the original workflow: Nucleated cell number was recorded as an estimate derived from reference gene primer amplification. The protocol was immunoSEQ multiplex PCR, while the TCRdb copy is restricted to in-frame clones and leaves out a portion. Clone size and the V and J calls come from that table; the DNA yielded D and trimming. The table records roughly 71,000 clones, 75% to 85% of them present only once. The CDR3 consists of 17 residues. The gene calls are TRBV21-1 and TRBJ2-7; the table calls TRBD1, which could not be checked here. TRBV21-1 is described as a pseudogene. The sequence came from a man aged 70 or older who had recovered from COVID-19. Material for sequencing was peripheral blood. The CDR3 DNA is TGTGCCAGCAGCAAGCGGTGGGACAGGGGCTTTGACTACGAGCAGTACTTC. This gives the protein CASSKRWDRGFDYEQYF.